This T cell receptor beta chain was recorded in a study of graft-versus-host responses after intestinal transplantation. Study outcomes and limitations: The recipient marrow held GvH clones, and some of them showed up first in ileum or blood.

As concerns this clone: The antigen remains undetermined.

Sequencing used immunoSEQ multiplex PCR; TCRdb keeps in-frame clones, though not all of them. The sample contains about 100,000 clones, roughly 90% of which appear only once. The CDR3 runs to 11 residues. Trimming left V 4 bases short and J 9 bases short, with 8 bases between. Per the germline V gene, CDR1 is LNHDA and CDR2 is SQIVND (reference sequence). Sequenced here: unstimulated CD4+ T cells sorted from spleen or lymph node cells, sampled before transplant. The source of this sequence is a human donor who was the organ donor for an intestinal transplant. The rearrangement uses TRBV19 and TRBJ2-3; D gene unclear. Written as DNA, the CDR3 is TGTGCCAGTAGTACTGCCCAGACGCAGTATTTT. This encodes CASSTAQTQYF.